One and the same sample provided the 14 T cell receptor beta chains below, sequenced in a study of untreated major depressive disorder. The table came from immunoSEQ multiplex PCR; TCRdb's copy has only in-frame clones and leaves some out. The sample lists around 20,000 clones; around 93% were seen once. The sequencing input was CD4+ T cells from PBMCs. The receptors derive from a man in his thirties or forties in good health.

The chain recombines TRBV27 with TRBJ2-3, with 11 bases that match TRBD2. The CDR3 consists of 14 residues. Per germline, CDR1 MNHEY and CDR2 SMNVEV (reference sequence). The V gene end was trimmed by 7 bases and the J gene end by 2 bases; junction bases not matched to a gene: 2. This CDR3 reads CASKTSGNTDTQYF. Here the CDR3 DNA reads TGTGCCAGCAAGACTAGCGGGAACACAGATACGCAGTATTTT.

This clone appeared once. CDR3 DNA: TGTGCCAGCAGTTCATTCCCGGGCACAGGGCCTAACTCCTACGAGCAGTACTTC. Protein sequence: CASSSFPGTGPNSYEQYF. J is TRBJ2-7 and V is TRBV28; tentatively, D is TRBD1 (6 bases). Looked up from germline, CDR1 is MDHEN and CDR2 is SYDVKM. Trimming shortened V by 4 bases and J by 0 bases, and 22 bases separated the two germline ends. The CDR3 length is 18 residues.

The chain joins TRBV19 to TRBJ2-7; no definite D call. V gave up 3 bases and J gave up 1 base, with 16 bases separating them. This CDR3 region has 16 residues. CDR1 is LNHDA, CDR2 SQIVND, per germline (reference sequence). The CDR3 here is CASSMGAGTSSYEQYF. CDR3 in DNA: TGTGCCAGTAGTATGGGCGCAGGCACCTCTTCCTACGAGCAGTACTTC.

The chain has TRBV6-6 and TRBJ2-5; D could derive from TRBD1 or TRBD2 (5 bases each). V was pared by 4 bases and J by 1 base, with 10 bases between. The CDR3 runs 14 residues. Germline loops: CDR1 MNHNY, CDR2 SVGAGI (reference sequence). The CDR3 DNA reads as TGTGCCAGCAGTTCTCCAGGGACCCAAGAGACCCAGTACTTC. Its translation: CASSSPGTQETQYF.

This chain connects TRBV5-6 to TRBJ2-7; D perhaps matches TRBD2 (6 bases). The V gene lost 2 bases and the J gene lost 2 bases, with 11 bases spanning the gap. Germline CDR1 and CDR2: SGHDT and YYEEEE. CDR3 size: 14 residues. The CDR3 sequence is CASSFGRSAYEQYF. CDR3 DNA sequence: TGTGCCAGCAGCTTCGGGAGAAGTGCCTACGAGCAGTACTTC.

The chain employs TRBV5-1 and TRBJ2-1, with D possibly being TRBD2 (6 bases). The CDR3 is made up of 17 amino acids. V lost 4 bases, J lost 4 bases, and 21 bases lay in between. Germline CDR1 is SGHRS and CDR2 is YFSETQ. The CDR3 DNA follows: TGCGCCAGCAGCCCGGGACTGTACTCTTACCTGTACAATGAGCAGTTCTTC. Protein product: CASSPGLYSYLYNEQFF.

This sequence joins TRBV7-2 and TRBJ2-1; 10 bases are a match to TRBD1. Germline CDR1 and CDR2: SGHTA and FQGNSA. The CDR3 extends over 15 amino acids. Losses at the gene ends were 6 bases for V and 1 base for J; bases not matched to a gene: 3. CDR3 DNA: TGTGCCAGCAGTTCGGACAGGGGGTCCTACAATGAGCAGTTCTTC. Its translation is CASSSDRGSYNEQFF.

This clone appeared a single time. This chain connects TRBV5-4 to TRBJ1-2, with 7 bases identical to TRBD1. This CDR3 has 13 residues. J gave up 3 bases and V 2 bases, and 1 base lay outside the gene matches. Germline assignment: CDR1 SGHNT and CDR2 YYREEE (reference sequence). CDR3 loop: CASSFRGDYGYTF. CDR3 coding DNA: TGTGCCAGCAGCTTCAGGGGGGACTATGGCTACACCTTC.

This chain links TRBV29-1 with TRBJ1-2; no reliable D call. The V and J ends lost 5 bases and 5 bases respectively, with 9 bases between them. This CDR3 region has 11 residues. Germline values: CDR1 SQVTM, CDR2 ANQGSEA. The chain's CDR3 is CSVLGGYGYTF. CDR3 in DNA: TGCAGCGTTCTGGGCGGTTATGGCTACACCTTC.

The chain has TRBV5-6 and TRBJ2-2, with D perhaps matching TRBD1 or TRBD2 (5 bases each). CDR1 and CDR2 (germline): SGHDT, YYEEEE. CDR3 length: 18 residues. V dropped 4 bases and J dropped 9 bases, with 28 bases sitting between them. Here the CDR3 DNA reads TGTGCCAGCAGCGGGGGATCAATGGGGCAAAGGGTCTACCGGGAGCTGTTTTTT. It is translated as CASSGGSMGQRVYRELFF.

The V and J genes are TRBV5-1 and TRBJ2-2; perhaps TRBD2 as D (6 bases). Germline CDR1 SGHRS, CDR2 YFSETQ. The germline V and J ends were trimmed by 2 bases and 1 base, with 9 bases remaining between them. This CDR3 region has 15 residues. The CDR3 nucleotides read TGCGCCAGCAGCTTTAATAGCGGGAACACCGGGGAGCTGTTTTTT. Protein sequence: CASSFNSGNTGELFF.

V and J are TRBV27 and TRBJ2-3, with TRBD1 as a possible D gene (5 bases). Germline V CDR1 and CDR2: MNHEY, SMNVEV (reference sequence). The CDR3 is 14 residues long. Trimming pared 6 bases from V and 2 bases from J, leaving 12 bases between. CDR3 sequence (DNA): TGTGCCAGCAGGGTGGGGCAGCACACAGATACGCAGTATTTT. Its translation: CASRVGQHTDTQYF.

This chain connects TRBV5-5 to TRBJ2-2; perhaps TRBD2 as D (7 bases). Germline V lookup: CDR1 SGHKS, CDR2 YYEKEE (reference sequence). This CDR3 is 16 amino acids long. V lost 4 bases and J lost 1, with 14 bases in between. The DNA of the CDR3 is TGTGCCAGCAGCAAGGGAGGGGGGTTGAACACCGGGGAGCTGTTTTTT. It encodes CASSKGGGLNTGELFF.

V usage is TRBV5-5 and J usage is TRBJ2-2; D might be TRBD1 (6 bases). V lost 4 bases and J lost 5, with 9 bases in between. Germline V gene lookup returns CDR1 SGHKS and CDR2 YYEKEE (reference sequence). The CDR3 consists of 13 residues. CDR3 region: CASSPTGTGELFF. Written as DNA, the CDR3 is TGTGCCAGCAGCCCCACAGGGACCGGGGAGCTGTTTTTT.